This entry lists 27 T cell receptor beta chains sequenced from one sample in a study of patients and donors after allogeneic stem cell transplantation. TCRdb independently ran MiXCR on the RT-PCR reads; one entry per CDR3 protein. The sample consists of over 150,000 distinct CDR3 sequences, around two fifths of them appearing once. The sequenced sample was blood, either unsorted or a sorted T cell fraction (not recorded which). The receptors derive from a human donor who was either an allogeneic HSCT recipient or a stem cell or donor lymphocyte infusion donor (not recorded which). It is not recorded whose cells these are; they may come from a transplant donor.

This rearrangement joins TRBV6-2 or TRBV6-3 to TRBJ2-5; D call uncertain. The CDR3 consists of 13 residues. The V gene's germline CDR1 is MNHEY and CDR2 SVGEGT. V was shortened by 1 base and J by 2 bases, with 5 bases between the two germline ends. The CDR3 reads CASSYWVQETQYF. The CDR3 bases are TGTGCCAGCAGTTACTGGGTGCAAGAGACCCAGTACTTC.

J is TRBJ1-4 and V is TRBV3-1; D call uncertain. The CDR3 contains 13 residues. Germline lookup yields CDR1 LGHDT and CDR2 YNNKEL (reference sequence). V lost 1 base and J 7 bases, leaving 7 bases between the germline ends. CDR3 DNA sequence: TGTGCCAGCAGCCAAGTTACCCCTGAAAAACTGTTTTTT. Protein sequence: CASSQVTPEKLFF.

This clonotype turned up a few times. V is TRBV20-1 and J is TRBJ1-4, with 7 bases lining up with TRBD1. Germline trimming cut 4 bases from V and 5 bases from J; bases unmatched to any gene: 7. CDR1 and CDR2 from the germline V gene are DFQATT and SNEGSKA (reference sequence). This CDR3 comprises 14 residues. In nucleotides, the CDR3 is TGCAGTGCTACATCCGGGACAGTCAATGAAAAACTGTTTTTT. Amino acids: CSATSGTVNEKLFF.

The chain recombines TRBV3-1 with TRBJ1-6; D unclear. The V gene lost 0 bases and the J gene lost 0 bases, with 6 bases spanning the gap. This CDR3 has 16 residues. Germline values: CDR1 LGHDT, CDR2 YNNKEL (reference sequence). CDR3 region: CASSQETSSYNSPLHF. The DNA for the CDR3 is TGTGCCAGCAGCCAAGAGACATCCTCCTATAATTCACCCCTCCACTTT.

This clonotype was observed a handful of times. V and J are TRBV7-2 and TRBJ1-3, with 9 bases matching TRBD1. Germline CDR1 reads SGHTA; CDR2 reads FQGNSA. The CDR3 is 14 residues long. With V trimmed by 4 bases and J by 4 bases, 2 bases remained unmatched. The CDR3 reads CASSSGTGGNTIYF. CDR3 DNA: TGTGCCAGCAGCTCAGGGACAGGGGGAAACACCATATATTTT.

The chain combines TRBV29-1 with TRBJ1-1; 8 bases are shared with TRBD1. Germline CDR1 is SQVTM and CDR2 is ANQGSEA. This CDR3 region has 15 residues. V lost 5 bases and J lost 0; bases outside the gene matches: 8. In DNA, the CDR3 is TGCAGCGTTTTTGGGCAGGGGGCCATGAACACTGAAGCTTTCTTT. Translated: CSVFGQGAMNTEAFF.

There are a few counts of this clonotype. The chain combines TRBV5-6 with TRBJ1-5; D is ambiguous. V was shortened by 5 bases and J by 1 base, with 10 bases between the two germline ends. The length of the CDR3 is 14 residues. Per germline, CDR1 SGHDT and CDR2 YYEEEE. DNA for the CDR3: TGTGCCAGCAGTTCCCCTCGAAGCAATCAGCCCCAGCATTTT. This encodes CASSSPRSNQPQHF.

This chain uses TRBV4-3 with TRBJ2-1; 7 bases match TRBD2. With 0 bases clipped from V and 1 base from J, the junction kept 3 bases outside the gene matches. The CDR3 covers 16 residues. The germline V gene has CDR1 LGHNA and CDR2 YSLEER. The CDR3 DNA reads TGCGCCAGCAGCCAAGACCGGACTAGGTCCTACAATGAGCAGTTCTTC. This encodes CASSQDRTRSYNEQFF.

This clonotype was observed a handful of times. The chain employs TRBV20-1 and TRBJ2-1, with TRBD2 matching 10 bases. Germline V gene sequence: CDR1 DFQATT, CDR2 SNEGSKA (reference sequence). V was pared by 0 bases and J by 6 bases, with 5 bases of the junction left unmatched. The CDR3 is 15 amino acids. The DNA of the CDR3 is TGCAGTGCTAGAGATTTGGCTAGCGGGAGCAATGAGCAGTTCTTC. Residues: CSARDLASGSNEQFF.

The CDR3 reads CASSLNGYQETQYF. In nucleotides, the CDR3 is TGTGCCAGCAGCTTGAACGGATATCAAGAGACCCAGTACTTC. The V gene is TRBV7-2, the J gene TRBJ2-5; D unclear. There are 14 residues in the CDR3. CDR1 SGHTA and CDR2 FQGNSA come from the germline V gene. The V and J ends lost 3 bases and 2 bases respectively, with 10 bases between them. The full variable domain, rest sourced from reference TRBV7-2 and TRBJ2-5, is GAGVSQSPSNKVTEKGKDVELRCDPISGHTALYWYRQSLGQGLEFLIYFQGNSAPDKSGLPSDRFSAERTGGSVSTLTIQRTQQEDSAVYLCASSLNGYQETQYFGPGTRLLVL.

The sample holds many counts of this clonotype. V gene TRBV12-3 or TRBV12-4 combines with J gene TRBJ1-2, with no clear D. The CDR3 spans 13 residues. Trimming removed 1 base from V and 4 bases from J, with 7 bases in between. CDR3 bases: TGTGCCAGCAGTTTAGGGCGCTCCTATGGCTACACCTTC. It encodes CASSLGRSYGYTF.

This rearrangement joins TRBV14 to TRBJ1-2, with D unresolved. There are 13 residues in the CDR3. Germline loops: CDR1 SGHDN, CDR2 FVKESK. V was shortened by 5 bases and J by 0 bases, with 7 bases between the two germline ends. In DNA form, the CDR3 reads TGTGCCAGCAGCAACAAAGCTAACTATGGCTACACCTTC. Residues: CASSNKANYGYTF.

This clonotype was counted only a few times. The chain recombines TRBV10-3 with TRBJ1-2; tentatively, D is TRBD1 (6 bases). Per germline, CDR1 ENHRY and CDR2 SYGVKD. V lost 7 bases and J lost 8, with 14 bases in between. The CDR3 loop spans 12 amino acids. CDR3 DNA: TGTGCCATCATGAGGGGGTACGAGGGCTACACCTTC. Amino acid sequence: CAIMRGYEGYTF.

There are a few counts of this clonotype. V and J are TRBV3-1 and TRBJ2-1, with D tentatively TRBD1 or TRBD2 (5 bases each). V was cut by 1 base and J by 6 bases, with 10 bases left in between. Germline CDR1 and CDR2: LGHDT and YNNKEL (reference sequence). The CDR3 loop spans 14 amino acids. The CDR3 loop is CASSQGPRGNEQFF. The CDR3 region has the DNA TGTGCCAGCAGCCAAGGGCCGAGGGGCAATGAGCAGTTCTTC.

This clonotype was observed a few times. V gene TRBV4-1 combines with J gene TRBJ1-3; no reliable D call. The germline V gene encodes CDR1 MGHRA and CDR2 YSYEKL. Trimming stripped 3 bases from V and 0 bases from J, with 15 bases between. The CDR3 runs to 17 residues. The CDR3 sequence is CASSHSTTASSGNTIYF. The CDR3 DNA is TGCGCCAGCAGCCACTCAACTACAGCGAGCTCTGGAAACACCATATATTTT.

The rearrangement joins TRBV2 to TRBJ2-7; 7 positions agree with TRBD2. Trimming removed 7 bases from V and 3 bases from J; junction bases left unmatched: 6. CDR1 is SNHLY, CDR2 FYNNEI, per germline. This CDR3 comprises 13 residues. The CDR3 region has the DNA TGTGCCAGCATTCGGCAGCGGGACTACGAGCAGTACTTC. This gives the protein CASIRQRDYEQYF.

V is TRBV28 and J is TRBJ2-7, with 9 bases lining up with TRBD1. CDR3 length: 14 residues. Per germline, CDR1 MDHEN and CDR2 SYDVKM. With 4 bases clipped from V and 5 bases from J, the junction kept 6 bases outside the gene matches. CDR3 DNA sequence: TGTGCCAGCAGTTCACACAGGGGGCTAGACGAGCAGTACTTC. It translates to CASSSHRGLDEQYF.

V gene TRBV4-3 combines with J gene TRBJ2-7, with 10 bases fitting TRBD1. The trim removed 1 base at V and 3 bases at J, leaving 3 bases unmatched. This CDR3 comprises 15 residues. CDR1 LGHNA and CDR2 YSLEER come from the germline V gene. The CDR3 reads CASSQGDRGFYEQYF. In nucleotides, the CDR3 is TGCGCCAGCAGCCAAGGGGACAGGGGATTCTACGAGCAGTACTTC.

The V call is TRBV2, the J call TRBJ2-1; 11 nucleotides line up with TRBD2. There are 15 residues in the CDR3. Trimming at V came to 8 bases and at J to 7 bases, leaving 10 bases not matched to a gene. CDR1 and CDR2 from the germline V gene are SNHLY and FYNNEI. The CDR3 reads CASLGGTSGINEQFF. The CDR3 DNA follows: TGTGCCAGCCTGGGTGGGACTAGCGGAATTAATGAGCAGTTCTTC. Supplemented by reference TRBV2 and TRBJ2-1, the full variable domain reads EPEVTQTPSHQVTQMGQEVILRCVPISNHLYFYWYRQILGQKVEFLVSFYNNEISEKSEIFDDQFSVERPDGSNFTLKIRSTKLEDSAMYFCASLGGTSGINEQFFGPGTRLTVL.

This clonotype was observed a few times. This CDR3 reads CASSVVPGNQPQHF. For the CDR3, the DNA is TGTGCCAGCAGCGTAGTCCCCGGCAATCAGCCCCAGCATTTT. J is TRBJ1-5 and V is TRBV9; no clear D. V shed 0 bases and J shed 2 bases, with 6 bases lying between them. The CDR3 extends over 14 amino acids. Germline V gene data show CDR1 as SGDLS and CDR2 as YYNGEE.

The rearrangement uses TRBV6-6 and TRBJ1-1, with no clear D. Trimming cost V 6 bases and J 3 bases, with 8 bases left between them. The CDR3 extends over 12 amino acids. Germline lookup yields CDR1 MNHNY and CDR2 SVGAGI (reference sequence). For the CDR3, the DNA is TGTGCCAGCAGCCTAAAAGACACTGAAGCTTTCTTT. This codes for CASSLKDTEAFF.

This rearrangement joins TRBV19 to TRBJ2-2; D gene ambiguous. Per the germline V gene, CDR1 is LNHDA and CDR2 is SQIVND (reference sequence). The CDR3 runs 13 residues. V lost 1 base to trimming and J lost 7 bases, with 7 bases between them. The CDR3: CASSIAWLGELFF. CDR3 DNA sequence: TGTGCCAGTAGTATAGCGTGGCTCGGGGAGCTGTTTTTT.

There are a few counts of this clonotype. The J gene is TRBJ1-1, the V gene TRBV20-1; D remains ambiguous. CDR1 and CDR2 from the germline V gene are DFQATT and SNEGSKA (reference sequence). The CDR3 consists of 14 residues. The V end lost 3 bases, the J end lost 5 bases, and 16 bases lay between the germline ends. In DNA, the CDR3 is TGCAGTGCTAGTTATCGGGGAAGGGAGACTGAAGCTTTCTTT. It encodes CSASYRGRETEAFF.

This sequence joins TRBV7-9 and TRBJ1-2; D gene unclear. Trimming stripped 6 bases from V and 2 bases from J, with 16 bases between. Germline values: CDR1 SEHNR, CDR2 FQNEAQ (reference sequence). The CDR3 runs 15 residues. As DNA, the CDR3 is TGTGCCAGCAGACCCCTTGGGGAGGGCAACTATGGCTACACCTTC. The encoded protein is CASRPLGEGNYGYTF.

The chain couples TRBV15 to TRBJ2-3; 10 bases map to TRBD2. Per the germline V gene, CDR1 is LNHNV and CDR2 is YYDKDF (reference sequence). The J segment lost 3 bases and the V segment lost 3 bases, leaving 6 bases of the junction unmatched. This CDR3 has 16 amino acids. The CDR3 region has the DNA TGTGCCACCAGCAGGATGGGGACTAGCGTTACAGATACGCAGTATTTT. Encoded protein: CATSRMGTSVTDTQYF.

The chain is built from TRBV29-1 and TRBJ2-1; the D is unclear. V was pared by 6 bases and J by 7 bases, with 13 bases between. The CDR3 is 12 residues long. Germline V gene lookup returns CDR1 SQVTM and CDR2 ANQGSEA. CDR3 in DNA: TGCAGCGTCATTGGGCCATCTAATGAGCAGTTCTTC. Its translation: CSVIGPSNEQFF.

CDR3 coding DNA: TGCGCCAGCAGCTCCCTGGGGCAGGGTTTGGAATTTTTCACTGAAGCTTTCTTT. It codes for CASSSLGQGLEFFTEAFF. This rearrangement joins TRBV5-1 to TRBJ1-1, with D possibly TRBD1 on 5 matching bases. This CDR3 comprises 18 residues. V lost 3 bases and J lost 4, with 25 bases in between. CDR1 is SGHRS and CDR2 is YFSETQ in the germline V gene.